The present T cell receptor beta chain was sequenced within a study of graft-versus-host responses after intestinal transplantation. Study details: The transplants performed in recipients were multivisceral, liver-intestinal, or isolated intestinal. Following induction with anti-thymocyte globulin, all recipients were given tacrolimus and steroids for about 3 years.

Germline V lookup: CDR1 SGHTA, CDR2 FQGTGA. The V end was cut by 0 bases, the J end by 0 bases, with 8 bases between. This CDR3 has 15 amino acids. Study conclusions and caveats: Allograft graft-versus-host to host-versus-graft clonal ratios ran high in patients with graft-donor T cell macrochimerism. Some GvH clones were seen earlier in gut or blood, suggesting intestinal origin.

This clone was seen a handful of times. Its cognate antigen is unknown. TCRdb's table, derived via immunoSEQ multiplex PCR, lists solely in-frame clones and lacks some. The sample lists fewer than 45,000 clones, about 89% occurring once. The chain has TRBV7-3 and TRBJ1-1, with no clear D. Sample: PBMCs, taken 300 to 330 days after intestinal transplant. The clonotype comes from a human patient who received an intestinal transplant, so some T cells may come from the graft donor. DNA of the CDR3: TGTGCCAGCAGCTTAACGTCTAATATGAACACTGAAGCTTTCTTT. Translating gives CASSLTSNMNTEAFF.